A single sample gave rise to the 19 T cell receptor beta chains below, sequenced in a study of human T cells and chemical hapten exposure. Unfractionated whole blood yielded total RNA. TCRdb redid the calling of the 5' RACE reads with MiXCR, one entry per CDR3 protein. The table records more than 75,000 distinct CDR3 sequences, 15% to 20% of them present only once. These receptors were taken from a female donor in good health.

This clonotype appeared a single time. A read error is possible here, since a much larger clone lies one base away. The chain joins TRBV6-5 to TRBJ1-4; D gene uncertain. The V end was cut by 0 bases, the J end by 7 bases, with 12 bases between. Germline CDR1 and CDR2: MNHEY and SVGAGI. There are 15 residues in the CDR3. The CDR3 is CASSYSETWAEKLFF. CDR3 nucleotide sequence: TGTGCCAGCAGTTACTCTGAGACATGGGCTGAAAAACTGTTTTTT.

This clonotype has a handful of counts. The rearrangement links TRBV5-1 to TRBJ2-1, with 8 bases aligning to TRBD2. Trimming took 0 bases from V and 5 from J; bases not matched to a gene: 4. From germline, CDR1 is SGHRS and CDR2 YFSETQ. CDR3 length: 15 residues. The CDR3 spells CASSLVSGENNEQFF. The CDR3 coding sequence is TGCGCCAGCAGCTTGGTTAGCGGGGAAAACAATGAGCAGTTCTTC.

The chain joins TRBV28 to TRBJ1-1, with TRBD1 matching over 7 bases. The CDR3 has 15 residues. Germline V gene sequence: CDR1 MDHEN, CDR2 SYDVKM. V gave up 2 bases and J gave up 5 bases; unmatched junction bases: 8. Written as DNA, the CDR3 is TGTGCCAGCAGTTTAGCCCCGGACAGGAGAACTGAAGCTTTCTTT. Translated: CASSLAPDRRTEAFF.

This CDR3 is CASSQDGRLNTEAFF. CDR3 DNA: TGCGCCAGCAGCCAAGACGGCAGGCTCAACACTGAAGCTTTCTTT. The genes are TRBV4-1 and TRBJ1-1; D call uncertain. The V gene's germline CDR1 is MGHRA and CDR2 YSYEKL. Trimming cost V 0 bases and J 2 bases, with 10 bases left between them. CDR3 length: 15 amino acids.

This clonotype was counted many times. This chain connects TRBV7-2 to TRBJ2-5, with TRBD2 as a possible D gene (5 bases). V was cut by 5 bases and J by 3 bases, with 10 bases left in between. CDR1 and CDR2 from the germline V gene are SGHTA and FQGNSA. This CDR3 comprises 13 residues. The CDR3 protein is CASSPGNKETQYF. The DNA of the CDR3 is TGTGCCAGCAGCCCCGGGAACAAAGAGACCCAGTACTTC.

This clonotype was picked up a small number of times. This chain joins TRBV20-1 and TRBJ1-5, with 9 positions matching TRBD1. Germline lookup yields CDR1 DFQATT and CDR2 SNEGSKA (reference sequence). The CDR3 has 14 amino acids. V shed 5 bases and J 5 bases; nucleotides not matched to a gene: 7. Here the CDR3 DNA reads TGCAGTGCTTGGGACAGGGAAGACGATCAGCCCCAGCATTTT. Translating gives CSAWDREDDQPQHF.

V is TRBV5-5 and J is TRBJ2-5; 7 positions match TRBD2. This CDR3 is built from 15 residues. Per the germline V gene, CDR1 is SGHKS and CDR2 is YYEKEE (reference sequence). Trimming cost V 4 bases and J 0 bases; bases outside gene matches: 6. The CDR3 loop reads CASSPAGTNQETQYF. The CDR3 DNA is TGTGCCAGCAGCCCGGCCGGGACTAACCAAGAGACCCAGTACTTC. Combining the CDR3 with reference TRBV5-5 and TRBJ2-5 gives the whole variable domain DAGVTQSPTHLIKTRGQQVTLRCSPISGHKSVSWYQQVLGQGPQFIFQYYEKEERGRGNFPDRFSARQFPNYSSELNVNALLLGDSALYLCASSPAGTNQETQYFGPGTRLLVL.

This clonotype was seen more than once but under ten times. This chain links TRBV5-1 with TRBJ2-5; perhaps TRBD2 as D (6 bases). Germline V gene lookup returns CDR1 SGHRS and CDR2 YFSETQ. The V end was cut by 0 bases, the J end by 4 bases, with 16 bases between. CDR3 length equals 16 residues. Written as DNA, the CDR3 is TGCGCCAGCAGCTTGGATCCGGGACTCAGAATAGAGACCCAGTACTTC. It specifies CASSLDPGLRIETQYF.

The gene calls are TRBV4-3 and TRBJ1-2; the match to TRBD1 covers 8 bases. The germline CDR1 and CDR2 sequences are LGHNA and YSLEER. The V and J ends lost 1 base and 4 bases, in that order; junction bases with no gene match: 8. CDR3 size: 16 residues. CDR3 amino acids: CASSQGTGNARYGYTF. CDR3 coding DNA: TGCGCCAGCAGCCAAGGGACAGGGAACGCGCGCTATGGCTACACCTTC.

This clonotype was counted a few times. The chain joins TRBV12-3 or TRBV12-4 to TRBJ1-6; D remains ambiguous. This CDR3 contains 15 residues. V dropped 0 bases and J dropped 5 bases, with 8 bases sitting between them. The CDR3 bases are TGTGCCAGCAGTTTAGCGCTTGGCGATAATTCACCCCTCCACTTT. This sequence encodes CASSLALGDNSPLHF.

This clonotype was counted between two and nine times. This chain connects TRBV28 to TRBJ2-1; 8 bases map to TRBD2. V lost 6 bases to trimming and J lost 5 bases; unmatched junction nucleotides: 9. The CDR3 length is 15 residues. The germline CDR1 and CDR2 sequences are MDHEN and SYDVKM. The CDR3 region has the DNA TGTGCCAGCAGCTACTTTAGCGGGGAAAACAATGAGCAGTTCTTC. Translated: CASSYFSGENNEQFF.

The chain recombines TRBV3-1 with TRBJ1-6; 8 nucleotides line up with TRBD1. The CDR3 extends over 17 amino acids. V was pared by 1 base and J by 4 bases, with 6 bases of the junction left unmatched. From germline, CDR1 is LGHDT and CDR2 YNNKEL (reference sequence). CDR3 protein: CASSQGGQVGYNSPLHF. The CDR3 region has the DNA TGTGCCAGCAGCCAAGGGGGACAGGTCGGATATAATTCACCCCTCCACTTT.

The chain uses TRBV11-2 and TRBJ2-1; TRBD2 aligns across 10 bases. CDR1 and CDR2 from the germline V gene are SGHAT and FQNNGV. This CDR3 has 16 residues. V was clipped by 5 bases and J by 10 bases; unmatched bases: 14. CDR3 sequence reads: CASSRSGGAILGEQFF. CDR3 coding DNA: TGTGCCAGCAGCCGAAGCGGGGGGGCCATATTGGGGGAGCAGTTCTTC. Complete variable domain (other parts from reference TRBV11-2 and TRBJ2-1): EAGVAQSPRYKIIEKRQSVAFWCNPISGHATLYWYQQILGQGPKLLIQFQNNGVVDDSQLPKDRFSAERLKGVDSTLKIQPAKLEDSAVYLCASSRSGGAILGEQFFGPGTRLTVL.

This chain joins TRBV5-1 and TRBJ2-2; D remains unclear. The CDR3 length is 13 residues. The V gene lost 2 bases and the J gene lost 5 bases, with 7 bases spanning the gap. Germline V gene sequence: CDR1 SGHRS, CDR2 YFSETQ. This chain's CDR3 is CASSFGQTGELFF. In DNA, the CDR3 is TGCGCCAGCAGCTTTGGGCAAACCGGGGAGCTGTTTTTT.

This clonotype was counted ten times or more. The chain couples TRBV27 to TRBJ2-1, with D perhaps TRBD2 (6 bases). Trimming cost V 5 bases and J 7 bases, with 12 bases left between them. Germline V gene lookup returns CDR1 MNHEY and CDR2 SMNVEV (reference sequence). The CDR3 loop spans 13 amino acids. In DNA, the CDR3 is TGTGCCAGCAGTATGGGGACTCCTAATGAGCAGTTCTTC. Its protein is CASSMGTPNEQFF.

This sequence joins TRBV5-1 and TRBJ2-1; 7 nucleotides agree with TRBD1. J gave up 0 bases and V 4 bases, and 13 bases lay outside the gene matches. The CDR3 has 18 residues. Germline CDR1 reads SGHRS; CDR2 reads YFSETQ. CDR3 in DNA: TGCGCCAGCAGCCCCGAAGGGACAGCCTACTCCTCCTACAATGAGCAGTTCTTC. It specifies CASSPEGTAYSSYNEQFF.

The sample holds a few counts of this clonotype. The rearrangement uses TRBV9 and TRBJ1-1, with D hard to call. Per the germline V gene, CDR1 is SGDLS and CDR2 is YYNGEE. Trimming left V 1 base short and J 4 bases short, with 8 bases between. CDR3 length equals 13 residues. CDR3 region: CASSVLLGTEAFF. The CDR3 DNA is TGTGCCAGCAGCGTACTCCTGGGCACTGAAGCTTTCTTT.

The table lists this clonotype with a few counts. This sequence joins TRBV5-4 and TRBJ2-5; 11 nucleotides line up with TRBD2. V lost 0 bases to trimming and J lost 4 bases; unmatched junction nucleotides: 5. The CDR3 is made up of 16 amino acids. Germline CDR1 and CDR2: SGHNT and YYREEE (reference sequence). The CDR3 DNA reads TGTGCCAGCAGCTTGGACACTAGCGGGGGTATAGAGACCCAGTACTTC. Translation gives CASSLDTSGGIETQYF.

The V call is TRBV21-1, the J call TRBJ1-2. TRBV21-1 is an annotated pseudogene. CDR3 length equals 15 residues. Here the CDR3 DNA reads TGTGCCAGCAGCTTACGAGCCAAGGAGAACTATGGCTACACCTTC. It specifies CASSLRAKENYGYTF.